The 30 T cell receptor beta chains below were found in one sample sequenced in a study of blood T cell repertoires in COVID-19. Only in-frame clones appear in the TCRdb table, and some are missing; sequencing was by immunoSEQ multiplex PCR. Counted here are approximately 270,000 clones, 70% to 90% occurring once; the ten biggest clones make up around 10%. The sequenced sample consisted of peripheral blood. All receptors derive from a woman aged 70-85 years with acute or convalescent COVID-19.

V and J are TRBV5-5 and TRBJ1-1; D remains ambiguous. Trimming removed 4 bases from V and 4 bases from J, with 11 bases in between. The CDR3 is made up of 13 amino acids. Germline CDR1 and CDR2: SGHKS and YYEKEE (reference sequence). CDR3 DNA sequence: TGTGCCAGCAGCGGGCTCGGAAGCACTGAAGCTTTCTTT. This encodes CASSGLGSTEAFF.

The chain uses TRBV6-5 and TRBJ2-2; D gene ambiguous. The ends were cut back, 6 bases at V and 0 bases at J, with 11 bases in the middle. Germline V CDR1 and CDR2: MNHEY, SVGAGI. The length of the CDR3 is 15 residues. DNA for the CDR3: TGTGCCAGCAGATACATCAGTACGAACACCGGGGAGCTGTTTTTT. This translates into CASRYISTNTGELFF.

As DNA, the CDR3 is TGTGCCAGCCCCGACAGGGAAGGTGGAAACACCATATATTTT. It encodes CASPDREGGNTIYF. The chain is built from TRBV6-4 and TRBJ1-3, with 7 bases identical to TRBD1. V shed 8 bases and J 3 bases; nucleotides not matched to a gene: 7. Germline V gene lookup returns CDR1 MRHNA and CDR2 SNTAGT. CDR3 length: 14 amino acids.

The V and J genes are TRBV5-1 and TRBJ2-3; D perhaps matches TRBD1 (5 bases). The CDR3 sequence is 13 residues long. The V end lost 4 bases, the J end lost 4 bases, and 10 bases lay between the germline ends. Germline CDR1 and CDR2: SGHRS and YFSETQ. CDR3 sequence (DNA): TGCGCCAGCAGCGTAGCAGGGTCAGATACGCAGTATTTT. This translates into CASSVAGSDTQYF.

This chain uses TRBV29-1 with TRBJ1-2; TRBD1 is a possible D gene (6 bases). This CDR3 has 13 residues. Germline assignment: CDR1 SQVTM and CDR2 ANQGSEA. V was cut by 0 bases and J by 7 bases, with 12 bases left in between. The CDR3 DNA follows: TGCAGCGTTGAAGATTCGCGGGGGCTTGGCTACACCTTC. Translated: CSVEDSRGLGYTF.

This clone was observed a single time. The CDR3 reads CASSEQGAGAGNTIYF. The CDR3 region has the DNA TGTGCCAGCAGTGAACAGGGGGCAGGTGCTGGAAACACCATATATTTT. The chain employs TRBV2 and TRBJ1-3; 8 bases fit TRBD1. V was pared by 2 bases and J by 2 bases, with 5 bases of the junction left unmatched. Germline values: CDR1 SNHLY, CDR2 FYNNEI. The CDR3 contains 16 residues.

J is TRBJ2-5 and V is TRBV2, with D maybe TRBD1 (7 bases). V lost 6 bases, J lost 11 bases, and 19 bases lay in between. The CDR3 sequence is 13 residues long. CDR1 SNHLY and CDR2 FYNNEI come from the germline V gene. The DNA for the CDR3 is TGTGCCAGCAGGAGGTTATCCCAGGGGGGTCAGTACTTC. Protein product: CASRRLSQGGQYF.

The V call is TRBV5-1, the J call TRBJ2-3; 7 positions agree with TRBD1. The CDR3 runs to 16 residues. CDR1 is SGHRS and CDR2 is YFSETQ in the germline V gene. V gave up 4 bases and J gave up 3 bases; unmatched junction bases: 11. The CDR3 nucleotides read TGCGCCAGCAGCCCTCACAACAGGGGAAGGACAGATACGCAGTATTTT. Its protein is CASSPHNRGRTDTQYF.

CDR3 residues: CAISRTSGGPTDTQYF. CDR3 nucleotide sequence: TGTGCCATCAGTAGGACTAGCGGGGGCCCCACAGATACGCAGTATTTT. The gene calls are TRBV10-3 and TRBJ2-3; 13 nucleotides line up with TRBD2. CDR1 is ENHRY, CDR2 SYGVKD, per germline. The ends lost 5 bases at V and 2 bases at J; junction bases unmatched: 4. This CDR3 comprises 16 residues.

The chain recombines TRBV2 with TRBJ1-1; unclear D gene. The V gene lost 7 bases and the J gene lost 1 base, with 19 bases spanning the gap. The CDR3 has 16 amino acids. The germline gives CDR1 SNHLY, CDR2 FYNNEI. The CDR3 is CASISSAAGRNTEAFF. The CDR3 DNA follows: TGTGCCAGCATAAGCTCGGCGGCGGGTAGGAACACTGAAGCTTTCTTT.

The chain combines TRBV21-1 with TRBJ1-4. TRBV21-1 is an annotated pseudogene. The CDR3 covers 15 residues. The CDR3, as DNA: TGTGCCAGCAGGCCGGAGAATGCAACTAATGAAAAACTGTTTTTT. This sequence encodes CASRPENATNEKLFF.

A word on this clone: A read error is possible here, since a much larger clone lies one base away. The chain is built from TRBV6-5 and TRBJ1-2; TRBD1 might be the D (6 bases). The CDR3 consists of 12 residues. Trimming cost V 5 bases and J 2 bases, with 6 bases left between them. Germline V gene lookup returns CDR1 MNHEY and CDR2 SVGAGI. The CDR3 loop is CASSQGNYGYTF. In nucleotides, the CDR3 is TGTGCCAGCAGTCAGGGGAACTATGGCTACACCTTC.

The chain employs TRBV5-1 and TRBJ1-1; D is possibly TRBD1 (6 bases). Germline V gene lookup returns CDR1 SGHRS and CDR2 YFSETQ. V lost 4 bases and J 5 bases, leaving 15 bases between the germline ends. CDR3 length: 14 amino acids. The CDR3 loop is CASSPGHRRTEAFF. The CDR3 region has the DNA TGCGCCAGCAGCCCGGGACACCGGAGGACTGAAGCTTTCTTT.

V is TRBV5-6 and J is TRBJ1-5, with D maybe TRBD1 (6 bases). The germline V gene encodes CDR1 SGHDT and CDR2 YYEEEE. Between the trimmed V and J ends, which lost 0 bases and 6 bases, there was a span of 13 bases. The CDR3 is 15 amino acids. DNA for the CDR3: TGTGCCAGCAGCTTGGCCGGACAGTTGGGTCAGCCCCAGCATTTT. As protein: CASSLAGQLGQPQHF. The variable domain in full, with the rest retrieved from reference TRBV5-6 and TRBJ1-5, is DAGVTQSPTHLIKTRGQQVTLRCSPKSGHDTVSWYQQALGQGPQFIFQYYEEEERQRGNFPDRFSGHQFPNYSSELNVNALLLGDSALYLCASSLAGQLGQPQHFGDGTRLSIL.

The chain employs TRBV6-5 and TRBJ2-7; perhaps TRBD1 as D (5 bases). CDR1 MNHEY and CDR2 SVGAGI come from the germline V gene. The CDR3 is 15 residues long. The V end lost 6 bases, the J end lost 0 bases, and 15 bases lay between the germline ends. CDR3 sequence (DNA): TGTGCCAGCAGCGACAGTCCTCCCCGCTCCTACGAGCAGTACTTC. Translating it yields CASSDSPPRSYEQYF.

The chain joins TRBV11-2 to TRBJ1-4; tentative D call: TRBD1 (6 bases). The germline CDR1 and CDR2 sequences are SGHAT and FQNNGV. CDR3 length: 15 amino acids. Trimming removed 1 base from V and 8 bases from J, with 14 bases in between. CDR3 sequence reads: CASSLGQTGGEKLFF. The CDR3 DNA follows: TGTGCCAGCAGCTTAGGGCAGACAGGCGGAGAAAAACTGTTTTTT.

The V call is TRBV15, the J call TRBJ2-7; 12 bases agree with TRBD2. The trim removed 3 bases at V and 5 bases at J, leaving 8 bases unmatched. The CDR3 spans 16 residues. Per germline, CDR1 LNHNV and CDR2 YYDKDF (reference sequence). In DNA form, the CDR3 reads TGTGCCACCAGCAGGGGGTGGAGGACTAGCGGGGACGAGCAGTACTTC. It encodes CATSRGWRTSGDEQYF.

V and J are TRBV15 and TRBJ1-4, with D possibly being TRBD1 (5 bases). Trimming removed 0 bases at V and 5 bases at J, with 10 bases between. The germline V gene encodes CDR1 LNHNV and CDR2 YYDKDF (reference sequence). The CDR3 consists of 15 residues. Written as DNA, the CDR3 is TGTGCCACCAGCAGAGAAAAGGGGAAGAATGAAAAACTGTTTTTT. Translating it yields CATSREKGKNEKLFF.

The V gene is TRBV6-4, the J gene TRBJ1-6, with D perhaps TRBD1 (5 bases). This CDR3 comprises 13 residues. Looked up from germline, CDR1 is MRHNA and CDR2 is SNTAGT. Trimming removed 4 bases at V and 10 bases at J, with 11 bases between. CDR3 DNA sequence: TGTGCCAGCAGTGCGCAGGGAGGCTCACCCCTCCACTTT. Translated, it gives CASSAQGGSPLHF.

This sequence joins TRBV19 and TRBJ2-5, with 10 bases lining up with TRBD2. Germline CDR1 is LNHDA and CDR2 is SQIVND (reference sequence). The CDR3 has 17 amino acids. J gave up 2 bases and V 3 bases, and 9 bases lay outside the gene matches. This CDR3 is CASSIAGRAGGQETQYF. CDR3 DNA sequence: TGTGCCAGTAGTATCGCCGGGCGAGCGGGGGGGCAAGAGACCCAGTACTTC.

The genes are TRBV5-5 and TRBJ1-6; D uncertain. V lost 0 bases to trimming and J lost 10 bases, with 14 bases between them. This CDR3 has 15 residues. Germline V gives CDR1 SGHKS, CDR2 YYEKEE (reference sequence). The CDR3: CASSLDARAPSPLHF. CDR3 DNA: TGTGCCAGCAGCTTGGACGCGAGGGCTCCCTCACCCCTCCACTTT.

The gene calls are TRBV6-1 and TRBJ1-1, with 7 nucleotides matching TRBD1. Germline trimming cut 3 bases from V and 1 base from J; bases unmatched to any gene: 2. The CDR3 is 14 residues long. Germline lookup yields CDR1 MNHNS and CDR2 SASEGT. CDR3 DNA: TGTGCCAGCAGTGACAGACAGGGGAACACTGAAGCTTTCTTT. Its protein product is CASSDRQGNTEAFF.

CDR3 nucleotide sequence: TGTGCCTGGAAGGTTGTGGGGGGGAGAGAGACCCAGTACTTC. It codes for CAWKVVGGRETQYF. The V gene is TRBV30, the J gene TRBJ2-5, with TRBD2 matching 7 bases. Germline CDR1 reads GTSNPN; CDR2 reads SVGIG (reference sequence). The CDR3 loop spans 14 amino acids. With 4 bases clipped from V and 4 bases from J, the junction kept 9 bases outside the gene matches.

The chain joins TRBV30 to TRBJ2-5; D might be TRBD1 (5 bases). V dropped 2 bases and J dropped 5 bases, with 18 bases sitting between them. This CDR3 has 15 residues. CDR1 and CDR2 (germline): GTSNPN, SVGIG (reference sequence). Here the CDR3 reads CAWSPPGQVGETQYF. The CDR3 region has the DNA TGTGCCTGGAGTCCCCCAGGGCAGGTTGGGGAGACCCAGTACTTC.

The chain employs TRBV4-1 and TRBJ2-7; 8 positions match TRBD1. Germline CDR1 MGHRA, CDR2 YSYEKL. Trimming cost V 1 base and J 6 bases; bases outside gene matches: 11. CDR3 length: 16 amino acids. The DNA for the CDR3 is TGCGCCAGCAGCCAAGGCCGGGGACAGGAGAAAACCGAGCAGTACTTC. This encodes CASSQGRGQEKTEQYF.

V usage is TRBV6-5 and J usage is TRBJ2-7; 9 nucleotides align to TRBD1. CDR1 and CDR2 (germline): MNHEY, SVGAGI. Trimming cost V 7 bases and J 5 bases; bases outside gene matches: 9. This CDR3 has 14 residues. CDR3 sequence reads: CASTLGTGRHEQYF. As DNA, the CDR3 is TGTGCCAGCACGCTGGGGACAGGGCGCCACGAGCAGTACTTC.

The gene calls are TRBV5-1 and TRBJ2-7; D might be TRBD1 (6 bases). Germline-derived CDR1 and CDR2 are SGHRS and YFSETQ. The length of the CDR3 is 13 residues. V was pared by 6 bases and J by 6 bases, with 16 bases between. This CDR3 is CASKQGPQGEQYF. The CDR3 DNA follows: TGCGCCAGCAAGCAGGGGCCGCAAGGCGAGCAGTACTTC.

This chain uses TRBV6-6 with TRBJ1-4, with a tentative D call TRBD1 (6 bases). Germline CDR1 reads MNHNY; CDR2 reads SVGAGI (reference sequence). The CDR3 consists of 14 residues. V lost 5 bases and J lost 8, with 15 bases in between. In DNA, the CDR3 is TGTGCCAGCAGTCAGGACAGAATAAGGGAAAAACTGTTTTTT. Translation gives CASSQDRIREKLFF.

The chain uses TRBV2 and TRBJ1-1; D is ambiguous. This CDR3 contains 14 residues. The germline gives CDR1 SNHLY, CDR2 FYNNEI. Trimming took off 5 bases at V and 2 bases at J, with 12 bases between the two ends. CDR3 in amino acids: CASSYQTINTEAFF. The DNA of the CDR3 is TGTGCCAGCAGTTACCAGACAATTAACACTGAAGCTTTCTTT.

CDR3 residues: CASSQRGGEFGETQYF. DNA for the CDR3: TGCGCCAGCAGTCAAAGAGGCGGGGAATTCGGAGAGACCCAGTACTTC. The chain couples TRBV23-1 to TRBJ2-5, with a weak D call TRBD2 (6 bases). TRBV23-1 has ORF status, its function being uncertain. CDR3 length: 16 residues. Trimming took off 2 bases at V and 4 bases at J, with 17 bases between the two ends.